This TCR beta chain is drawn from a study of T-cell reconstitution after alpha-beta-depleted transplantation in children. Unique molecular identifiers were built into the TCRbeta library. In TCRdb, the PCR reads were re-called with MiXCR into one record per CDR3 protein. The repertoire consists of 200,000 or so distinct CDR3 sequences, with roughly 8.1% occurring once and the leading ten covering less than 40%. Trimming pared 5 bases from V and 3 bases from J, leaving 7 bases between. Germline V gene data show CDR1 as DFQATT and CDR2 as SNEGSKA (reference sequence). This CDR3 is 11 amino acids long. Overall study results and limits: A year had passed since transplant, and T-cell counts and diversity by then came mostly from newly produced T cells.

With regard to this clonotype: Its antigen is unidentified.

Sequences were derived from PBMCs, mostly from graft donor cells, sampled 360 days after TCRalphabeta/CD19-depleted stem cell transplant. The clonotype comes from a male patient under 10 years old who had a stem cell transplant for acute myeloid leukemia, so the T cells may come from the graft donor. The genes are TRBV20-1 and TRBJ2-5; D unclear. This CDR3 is CSASPKETQYF. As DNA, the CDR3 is TGCAGTGCTTCACCAAAAGAGACCCAGTACTTC.